A single sample gave rise to the 23 T cell receptor beta chains below, sequenced in a study of resident and recirculating memory T cells in vitiligo. Using immunoSEQ multiplex PCR, the repertoire was profiled, and TCRdb retains in-frame clones only, with some absent. The sample lists tens of thousands of clones; roughly nine tenths were seen once. Sequenced: blood. These receptors were obtained from a male donor with vitiligo.

The chain carries TRBV7-3 and TRBJ2-5; 8 nucleotides line up with TRBD2. The assigned J gene may be wrong: the sequence end matches TRBJ2-7 better. The V gene's germline CDR1 is SGHTA and CDR2 FQGTGA. The CDR3 loop spans 17 amino acids. In DNA form, the CDR3 reads TGTGCCAGCAGCTTAGGGAGCAGCGGGAGTCTGCCCTACGAGCAGTACTTC. Translating it yields CASSLGSSGSLPYEQYF.

This chain links TRBV19 with TRBJ2-3; 10 bases agree with TRBD2. The CDR3 has 13 residues. Losses at the gene ends were 11 bases for V and 3 bases for J; bases not matched to a gene: 5. Germline-derived CDR1 and CDR2 are LNHDA and SQIVND (reference sequence). The CDR3 coding sequence is TGTGCCTGCAATAGCGGGAGGACAGATACGCAGTATTTT. It yields the protein CACNSGRTDTQYF.

The gene calls are TRBV18 and TRBJ1-2; D remains ambiguous. Per the germline V gene, CDR1 is KGHSH and CDR2 is LQKENI. The CDR3 contains 16 residues. The germline V and J ends were trimmed by 0 bases and 0 bases, with 11 bases remaining between them. The CDR3: CASSPPQRAANYGYTF. DNA of the CDR3: TGTGCCAGCTCACCACCCCAGAGGGCAGCTAACTATGGCTACACCTTC. Drawing the rest from reference TRBV18 and TRBJ1-2, the complete variable domain is NAGVMQNPRHLVRRRGQEARLRCSPMKGHSHVYWYRQLPEEGLKFMVYLQKENIIDESGMPKERFSAEFPKEGPSILRIQQVVRGDSAAYFCASSPPQRAANYGYTFGSGTRLTVV.

The chain links TRBV27 to TRBJ1-1, with 9 nucleotides matching TRBD1. Trimming took 3 bases from V and 7 from J; bases not matched to a gene: 6. This CDR3 region has 14 residues. The germline V gene has CDR1 MNHEY and CDR2 SMNVEV (reference sequence). The CDR3: CASSFGTGSFEAFF. As DNA, the CDR3 is TGTGCCAGCAGTTTCGGGACAGGGAGTTTTGAAGCTTTCTTT.

The chain recombines TRBV27 with TRBJ1-1; possible D gene TRBD1, 5 bases. This CDR3 has 15 amino acids. V shed 0 bases and J shed 4 bases, with 12 bases lying between them. Germline V lookup: CDR1 MNHEY, CDR2 SMNVEV (reference sequence). The CDR3, as DNA: TGTGCCAGCAGTTTATCCCTCGCAGGGATCACTGAAGCTTTCTTT. This gives the protein CASSLSLAGITEAFF.

V is TRBV10-3 and J is TRBJ1-1; the match to TRBD1 covers 8 bases. Germline CDR1 reads ENHRY; CDR2 reads SYGVKD. The CDR3 runs 13 residues. V was pared by 5 bases and J by 5 bases, with 4 bases of the junction left unmatched. For the CDR3, the DNA is TGTGCCATCAGTACAGGGGGAGGAACTGAAGCTTTCTTT. This translates into CAISTGGGTEAFF.

The V call is TRBV28, the J call TRBJ2-2; 7 nucleotides line up with TRBD1. The CDR3 spans 14 residues. V was clipped by 1 base and J by 7 bases; unmatched bases: 3. CDR1 and CDR2 from the germline V gene are MDHEN and SYDVKM. The CDR3 DNA follows: TGTGCCAGCAGTTTATCAGGGGGATACGGGGAGCTGTTTTTT. Amino acid sequence: CASSLSGGYGELFF.

The rearrangement uses TRBV2 and TRBJ2-1; 10 bases map to TRBD2. CDR1 is SNHLY and CDR2 is FYNNEI in the germline V gene. The CDR3 has 15 amino acids. The V and J ends lost 3 bases and 9 bases, in that order; junction bases with no gene match: 8. Here the CDR3 reads CASSDGAGGPSEQFF. CDR3 bases: TGTGCCAGCAGTGATGGAGCGGGAGGGCCAAGTGAGCAGTTCTTC.

The chain carries TRBV9 and TRBJ2-3; perhaps TRBD2 as D (6 bases). V was pared by 1 base and J by 0 bases, with 12 bases between. This CDR3 has 16 residues. Germline-derived CDR1 and CDR2 are SGDLS and YYNGEE. The CDR3 nucleotides read TGTGCCAGCAGCGTAAGGGGCGGGATCAGCACAGATACGCAGTATTTT. Its protein is CASSVRGGISTDTQYF.

The V call is TRBV28, the J call TRBJ2-5; D unclear. Trimming removed 10 bases at V and 2 bases at J, with 14 bases between. This CDR3 is built from 13 residues. Germline V gene lookup returns CDR1 MDHEN and CDR2 SYDVKM. CDR3 residues: CAITSHGQETQYF. CDR3 nucleotides: TGTGCCATAACTTCACACGGGCAAGAGACCCAGTACTTC.

The J gene is TRBJ2-7, the V gene TRBV18; 8 bases match TRBD1. The germline V gene encodes CDR1 KGHSH and CDR2 LQKENI. V gave up 3 bases and J gave up 3 bases; unmatched junction bases: 13. CDR3 length equals 17 residues. The CDR3 DNA reads TGTGCCAGCTCACCTTCCACCGCCCAGGGACAGGTCTACGAGCAGTACTTC. Its translation: CASSPSTAQGQVYEQYF. The whole variable domain, remainder taken from reference TRBV18 and TRBJ2-7, is NAGVMQNPRHLVRRRGQEARLRCSPMKGHSHVYWYRQLPEEGLKFMVYLQKENIIDESGMPKERFSAEFPKEGPSILRIQQVVRGDSAAYFCASSPSTAQGQVYEQYFGPGTRLTVT.

The chain couples TRBV5-4 to TRBJ1-1; 7 nucleotides align to TRBD1. V lost 4 bases to trimming and J lost 2 bases; unmatched junction nucleotides: 8. CDR1 and CDR2 from the germline V gene are SGHNT and YYREEE (reference sequence). The CDR3 contains 15 residues. The CDR3 DNA follows: TGTGCCAGCAGCCCTGACAGGGCTTATAACACTGAAGCTTTCTTT. It is translated as CASSPDRAYNTEAFF.

The V and J genes are TRBV7-2 and TRBJ2-1; 10 nucleotides agree with TRBD2. V shed 5 bases and J 7 bases; nucleotides not matched to a gene: 2. Germline lookup yields CDR1 SGHTA and CDR2 FQGNSA. This CDR3 is 13 amino acids long. Written as DNA, the CDR3 is TGTGCCAGCAGCCAGCGGGAGGGTAATGAGCAGTTCTTC. Translation: CASSQREGNEQFF.

The J gene is TRBJ2-3, the V gene TRBV4-3; D gene ambiguous. Per germline, CDR1 LGHNA and CDR2 YSLEER. The V gene lost 0 bases and the J gene lost 0 bases, with 16 bases spanning the gap. This CDR3 contains 18 residues. CDR3 residues: CASSQDVPRTISTDTQYF. In nucleotides, the CDR3 is TGCGCCAGCAGCCAAGACGTACCGAGAACTATAAGCACAGATACGCAGTATTTT.

The V gene is TRBV7-9, the J gene TRBJ1-2; TRBD1 might be the D (5 bases). Germline assignment: CDR1 SEHNR and CDR2 FQNEAQ (reference sequence). V was cut by 2 bases and J by 4 bases, with 14 bases left in between. The CDR3 totals 15 residues. CDR3 in DNA: TGTGCCAGCAGCTTAAGCGGGGGGGGAGTCTATGGCTACACCTTC. Translated: CASSLSGGGVYGYTF.

The chain uses TRBV4-1 and TRBJ2-7, with 12 bases aligning to TRBD1. The CDR3 spans 14 residues. Trimming took 4 bases from V and 4 from J; bases not matched to a gene: 2. The germline CDR1 and CDR2 sequences are MGHRA and YSYEKL. The CDR3 loop is CASSPGQGAYEQYF. The CDR3 coding sequence is TGCGCCAGCAGCCCGGGACAGGGGGCTTACGAGCAGTACTTC.

This clone was picked up one time. This sequence joins TRBV28 and TRBJ2-7; 12 bases map to TRBD2. Trimming at V came to 5 bases and at J to 4 bases, leaving 3 bases not matched to a gene. The CDR3 is 14 residues long. Per germline, CDR1 MDHEN and CDR2 SYDVKM. Here the CDR3 DNA reads TGTGCCAGCAGTCGACTAGCGGGAGAGTACGAGCAGTACTTC. Its protein product is CASSRLAGEYEQYF.

This chain connects TRBV7-6 to TRBJ2-2, with D possibly being TRBD2 (5 bases). Germline V lookup: CDR1 SGHVS, CDR2 FNYEAQ. V was trimmed by 3 bases and J by 7 bases, leaving 12 bases between them. CDR3 length equals 14 residues. Here the CDR3 DNA reads TGTGCCAGCAGCTTGCGGGTCCCGGGCGGGGAGCTGTTTTTT. As protein: CASSLRVPGGELFF. The variable domain in full, with the rest retrieved from reference TRBV7-6 and TRBJ2-2, is GAGVSQSPRYKVTKRGQDVALRCDPISGHVSLYWYRQALGQGPEFLTYFNYEAQQDKSGLPNDRFSAERPEGSISTLTIQRTEQRDSAMYRCASSLRVPGGELFFGEGSRLTVL.

The chain carries TRBV9 and TRBJ1-4, with 10 positions matching TRBD1. Trimming removed 3 bases from V and 8 bases from J; junction bases left unmatched: 16. This CDR3 region has 18 residues. The V gene's germline CDR1 is SGDLS and CDR2 YYNGEE. The CDR3 nucleotides are TGTGCCAGCAGCGCCTCGGGACAGGGGAATTATCGTGGAGAAAAACTGTTTTTT. Its translation: CASSASGQGNYRGEKLFF.

The rearrangement joins TRBV2 to TRBJ2-7, with 10 bases that match TRBD1. CDR1 and CDR2 (germline): SNHLY, FYNNEI. The CDR3 is made up of 17 amino acids. With V trimmed by 4 bases and J by 1 base, 10 bases remained unmatched. In nucleotides, the CDR3 is TGTGCCAGCAGTGGGACAGGGACAGGGGCTTGGTCCTACGAGCAGTACTTC. Translating it yields CASSGTGTGAWSYEQYF.

The chain has TRBV7-6 and TRBJ1-3; 7 bases are a match to TRBD1. This CDR3 has 15 residues. Germline trimming cut 5 bases from V and 3 bases from J; bases unmatched to any gene: 7. Germline lookup yields CDR1 SGHVS and CDR2 FNYEAQ. CDR3 sequence (DNA): TGTGCCAGCAGCCCACAGGGGTTCATTGGAAACACCATATATTTT. Protein: CASSPQGFIGNTIYF.

This clone showed up just once. The chain couples TRBV28 to TRBJ2-5; D gene unclear. V lost 4 bases to trimming and J lost 1 base, with 22 bases between them. Germline V gene lookup returns CDR1 MDHEN and CDR2 SYDVKM. This CDR3 spans 18 amino acids. The CDR3 DNA sequence: TGTGCCAGCAGTTCCCCCCGCTCCCATAGCAGAGTCCAAGAGACCCAGTACTTC. It encodes CASSSPRSHSRVQETQYF.

This chain connects TRBV11-2 to TRBJ2-1, with 7 bases fitting TRBD2. The CDR3 runs 16 residues. Germline CDR1 is SGHAT and CDR2 is FQNNGV. Losses at the gene ends were 5 bases for V and 3 bases for J; bases not matched to a gene: 10. The CDR3 protein is CASSPNWGGDYNEQFF. Here the CDR3 DNA reads TGTGCCAGCAGCCCGAACTGGGGAGGGGACTACAATGAGCAGTTCTTC.